The 9 T cell receptor beta chains below all came from one sample that was sequenced in a study of T cells after somatic rescue of genetic block. Assay used: immunoSEQ multiplex PCR; TCRdb lists only in-frame clones, some missing. Among 110,000 or so clones listed, 75% to 95% were seen once. The sequenced sample was peripheral blood mononuclear cells (PBMCs). These receptors all come from a woman aged 18-29 years.

The chain recombines TRBV18 with TRBJ2-1, with 13 nucleotides matching TRBD2. With V trimmed by 4 bases and J by 5 bases, 5 bases remained unmatched. This CDR3 has 16 residues. CDR1 is KGHSH and CDR2 is LQKENI in the germline V gene. The DNA of the CDR3 is TGTGCCAGCTCACTCCGGACTAGCGGGGGCCACAATGAGCAGTTCTTC. This gives the protein CASSLRTSGGHNEQFF. The whole variable domain, remainder taken from reference TRBV18 and TRBJ2-1, is NAGVMQNPRHLVRRRGQEARLRCSPMKGHSHVYWYRQLPEEGLKFMVYLQKENIIDESGMPKERFSAEFPKEGPSILRIQQVVRGDSAAYFCASSLRTSGGHNEQFFGPGTRLTVL.

The rearrangement joins TRBV28 to TRBJ1-5; D is possibly TRBD1 (6 bases). Germline-derived CDR1 and CDR2 are MDHEN and SYDVKM. V was cut by 2 bases and J by 0 bases, with 14 bases left in between. There are 17 residues in the CDR3. CDR3 sequence (DNA): TGTGCCAGCAGTTTAACAGGGCGTCAGAATAGCAATCAGCCCCAGCATTTT. Amino acid sequence: CASSLTGRQNSNQPQHF.

The rearrangement uses TRBV4-2 and TRBJ1-2, with 7 bases aligning to TRBD1. The CDR3 consists of 14 residues. CDR1 is LGHNA and CDR2 is YNFKEQ in the germline V gene. V shed 3 bases, J shed 4 bases, and the junction held 5 bases outside the gene matches. CDR3 loop: CASSQARGAYGYTF. The CDR3 DNA reads TGTGCCAGCAGCCAGGCCAGGGGGGCCTATGGCTACACCTTC.

CDR3 residues: CASNPGQNNEQFF. DNA for the CDR3: TGTGCCAGTAACCCCGGACAGAACAATGAGCAGTTCTTC. The chain carries TRBV19 and TRBJ2-1, with TRBD1 as a possible D gene (6 bases). From germline, CDR1 is LNHDA and CDR2 SQIVND (reference sequence). The germline V and J ends were trimmed by 7 bases and 5 bases, with 12 bases remaining between them. The CDR3 totals 13 residues.

The gene calls are TRBV18 and TRBJ1-2; TRBD1 might be the D (6 bases). Trimming left V 3 bases short and J 4 bases short, with 18 bases between. CDR3 length: 16 amino acids. Germline values: CDR1 KGHSH, CDR2 LQKENI. CDR3 DNA: TGTGCCAGCTCACCGATACAGGGTAGGGACCTCTATGGCTACACCTTC. Amino acid sequence: CASSPIQGRDLYGYTF.

This clone came up a few times. The chain links TRBV4-3 to TRBJ2-7, with 8 positions matching TRBD1. The J segment lost 0 bases and the V segment lost 5 bases, leaving 12 bases of the junction unmatched. The CDR3 is 17 amino acids. The germline V gene has CDR1 LGHNA and CDR2 YSLEER. This chain's CDR3 is CASSELTRQGNSYEQYF. CDR3 DNA: TGCGCCAGCAGCGAATTAACACGACAGGGGAACTCCTACGAGCAGTACTTC.

This chain uses TRBV10-3 with TRBJ2-3, with 8 positions matching TRBD2. The CDR3 is made up of 16 amino acids. Germline V CDR1 and CDR2: ENHRY, SYGVKD. V lost 0 bases, J lost 0 bases, and 2 bases stayed unmatched. CDR3 region: CAISESAGASTDTQYF. CDR3 bases: TGTGCCATCAGTGAGTCAGCGGGGGCTAGCACAGATACGCAGTATTTT.

The genes are TRBV11-2 and TRBJ1-2; D not resolved. CDR1 is SGHAT and CDR2 is FQNNGV in the germline V gene. The CDR3 has 15 residues. V was clipped by 1 base and J by 0 bases, with 9 bases between them. The CDR3 reads CASSLGRVANYGYTF. DNA of the CDR3: TGTGCCAGCAGCTTAGGTAGAGTAGCTAACTATGGCTACACCTTC.

DNA for the CDR3: TGTGCCTGGAAACAGGGTGATGCATCCTCAGAGCTGTTTTTT. Its protein is CAWKQGDASSELFF. The chain links TRBV30 to TRBJ2-2, with D tentatively TRBD1 (6 bases). The CDR3 length is 14 residues. Germline CDR1 and CDR2: GTSNPN and SVGIG (reference sequence). V shed 4 bases and J shed 11 bases, with 20 bases lying between them.